This section outlines one TCR beta chain sequence together with its context. These data belong to a study of T cells after posttransplantation cyclophosphamide. Sequenced by immunoSEQ multiplex PCR; TCRdb stores in-frame clones only, minus some. Of about 2,500 clones in the sample, 85% were seen once. Busulfan-fludarabine conditioning, marrow transplant, and cyclophosphamide on days +3 and +4 were administered. V shed 0 bases and J shed 7 bases, with 13 bases lying between them. Germline V gives CDR1 SGHDT, CDR2 YYEEEE. The CDR3 length is 14 residues. This TCR was recovered from a male patient between 25 and 40 years old who received an allogeneic stem cell transplant from a related donor, was CMV-positive, and had acute GVHD only. Some of these T cells may belong to the graft donor. The chain has TRBV5-6 and TRBJ1-1; D call uncertain. The material sequenced was PBMCs, taken after allogeneic stem cell transplant with posttransplant cyclophosphamide. This CDR3 is CASSLVGGVNEAFF. The CDR3 region has the DNA TGTGCCAGCAGCTTGGTGGGCGGGGTGAATGAAGCTTTCTTT.